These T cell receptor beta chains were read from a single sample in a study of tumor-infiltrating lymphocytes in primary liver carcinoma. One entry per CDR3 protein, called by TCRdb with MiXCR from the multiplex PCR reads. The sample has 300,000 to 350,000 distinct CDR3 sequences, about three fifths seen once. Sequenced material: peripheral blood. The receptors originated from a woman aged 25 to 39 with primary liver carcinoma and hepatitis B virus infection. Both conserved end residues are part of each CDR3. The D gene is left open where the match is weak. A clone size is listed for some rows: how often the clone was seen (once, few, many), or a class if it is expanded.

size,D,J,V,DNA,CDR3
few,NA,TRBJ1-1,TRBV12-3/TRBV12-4,TGTGCCAGCAGGTCCGGTCGGGTCTCTGAAGCTTTCTTT,CASRSGRVSEAFF
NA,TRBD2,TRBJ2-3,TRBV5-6,TGTGCCAGCGGCTACCGACAGGGAAGGATAGCGGGAGACACAGATACGCAGTATTTT,CASGYRQGRIAGDTDTQYF
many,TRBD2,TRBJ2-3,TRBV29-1,TGCAGCGAGCGGGAGGCGGGAGTTAATACGCAGTATTTT,CSEREAGVNTQYF
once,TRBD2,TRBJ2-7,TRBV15,TGTGCCACCAGCAGAGCACTAGCGGGAGTTAACGAGCAGTACTTC,CATSRALAGVNEQYF
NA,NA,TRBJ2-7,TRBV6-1,TGCCTCATAATGGGGTGGGGGTCCTACGAGCAGTACTTC,CLIMGWGSYEQYF
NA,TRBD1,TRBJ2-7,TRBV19,TGTGCCAGTAGTGTCGACAGGGGCTACGAGCAGTACTTC,CASSVDRGYEQYF
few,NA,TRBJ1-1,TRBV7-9,TGTGCTAGCAGCTTATGGAGGGACACTGAAGCTTTCTTT,CASSLWRDTEAFF
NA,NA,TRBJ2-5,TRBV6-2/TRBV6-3,TGTGCCAGCAGTTACCCGGACAGCCTCCAAGAGACCCAGTACTTC,CASSYPDSLQETQYF
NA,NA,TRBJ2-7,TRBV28,TGTGCCAGCAGTACCTCCGGGGAAGCCTCCTACGGGCAGTACTTC,CASSTSGEASYGQYF
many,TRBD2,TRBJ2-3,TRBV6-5,TGTGCCAGCGGGACTAGCGGGTTTAGCACAGATACGCAGTATTTT,CASGTSGFSTDTQYF
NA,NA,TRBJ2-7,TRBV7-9,TGTGCCAGCAGCTTACTGTATAGGGTCAGGGTAGATGCGGACTCCTACGAGCAGTACTTC,CASSLLYRVRVDADSYEQYF
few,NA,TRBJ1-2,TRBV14,TGTGCCAGCAGCTCTCGTCGAGCAGGGGCCTATGGCTACACCTTC,CASSSRRAGAYGYTF
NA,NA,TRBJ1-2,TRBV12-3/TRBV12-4,TGTGCCAGCACTGTAGCCTCCGGCAGGGCTGGCTACACCTTC,CASTVASGRAGYTF
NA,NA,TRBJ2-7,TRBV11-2,TGTCCCAGCAGCTTGGGGGCAAGCTCCTACAAGCAGTACTTC,CPSSLGASSYKQYF
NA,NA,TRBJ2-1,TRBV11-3,TGTGCCAGTAGCCTAAGAGGGTCGGGTGGCAATGAGCAGCTCTTC,CASSLRGSGGNEQLF
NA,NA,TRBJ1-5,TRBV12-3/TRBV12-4,TGTGCCTGCAGGAGGGTGACGAGGGATCAGCCCCAGCATTTT,CACRRVTRDQPQHF
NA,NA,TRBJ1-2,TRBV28,TGTGCCAGCAGTTCCATTACGCAGCCTAACTATGGCTACACCTTC,CASSSITQPNYGYTF
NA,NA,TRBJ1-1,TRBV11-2,TGTGCCGACAGCTTAGAGGCCGGGGGCCTCGCTGAAGCTTTCTTT,CADSLEAGGLAEAFF
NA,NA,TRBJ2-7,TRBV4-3,TGCGCCGGCAGCCTGCGCAATTACGAGCAGCACTTC,CAGSLRNYEQHF
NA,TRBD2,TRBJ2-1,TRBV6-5,TGTGCCAGCAGTTTGAAGACTAGCGGGTCCTACAATGAGCAGTTCTTC,CASSLKTSGSYNEQFF
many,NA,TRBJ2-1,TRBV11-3,TGTGCCAGCAAAACCCCCGGATCCTACAATGAGCAGTTCTTC,CASKTPGSYNEQFF
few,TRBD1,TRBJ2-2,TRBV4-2,TGTGCCAGCAGCCAAGTATTTTTCGGACAGGAGCCGACAAAGAACACCGGGGAGCTGTTTTTT,CASSQVFFGQEPTKNTGELFF
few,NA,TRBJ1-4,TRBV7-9,TGTGCCAGCAGCTTACGGGGCGCCGGTGAAAAACTGTTTTTT,CASSLRGAGEKLFF
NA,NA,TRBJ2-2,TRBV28,TGTGCCAGCAGTCTAGTCACCGGGAAGCTGTTTTTT,CASSLVTGKLFF
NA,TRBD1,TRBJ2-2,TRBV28,TGTGCCAGCTATAAAGGGGGCTTTTCGAACACCGGTGAGCTGTTTTTT,CASYKGGFSNTGELFF
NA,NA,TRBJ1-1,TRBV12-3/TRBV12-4,TGTGCCAGCAGTTTGGGGTTCGGAGGTACTGAAGCTTTCTTT,CASSLGFGGTEAFF
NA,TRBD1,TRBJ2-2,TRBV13,TGTGCCAGCAGCTTAGTACAGGGGGAGATGTTTTTT,CASSLVQGEMFF
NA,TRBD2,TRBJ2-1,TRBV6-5,TGTGCCAGCAGTCTAGTACTAGCGGGAGGGCTCAATGAGCGGTTCTTC,CASSLVLAGGLNERFF
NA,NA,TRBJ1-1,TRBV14,TGTGCCAGCAGCCAAGATCTCGGCAGGGTGAACACTGAAGCTTTCTTT,CASSQDLGRVNTEAFF
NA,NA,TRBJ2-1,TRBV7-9,TGTGCCAGCAGCACTCCCCGGAATGAGCAGTTCTTC,CASSTPRNEQFF
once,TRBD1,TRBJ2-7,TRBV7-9,TGTGCCAGCAGCTTAGACGGGGGACAGGGGTTTTCCTACGAGCAGTACTTC,CASSLDGGQGFSYEQYF
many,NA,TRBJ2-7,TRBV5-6,TGTGCCAGCAGCGGAGCGGGCTACGAGCAGTACTTC,CASSGAGYEQYF
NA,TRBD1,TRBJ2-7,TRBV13,TGTGCCAGCAGCTCGGGACAGGCGGCCCACGAGCAGTACTTC,CASSSGQAAHEQYF
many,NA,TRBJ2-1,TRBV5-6,TGTGCCAGCAGCGCCGACTGGTATGAGCAGTTCTTC,CASSADWYEQFF
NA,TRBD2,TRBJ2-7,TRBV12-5,TGTGCTAGTGCGGCGGGAGCGGTGCAGTACTTC,CASAAGAVQYF
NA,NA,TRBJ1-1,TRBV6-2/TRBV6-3,TGTGCCAGCAGACCCCTTTTGAACACTGAAGCTTTCTTT,CASRPLLNTEAFF
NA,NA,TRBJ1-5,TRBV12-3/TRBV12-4,TGTGCCTGCAGTTTAGGTCAGGGACGGCCCCAGCATTTT,CACSLGQGRPQHF
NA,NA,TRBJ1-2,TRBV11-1,TGTGCCAGCACCTTCGGACAGAACTATGGCTACAACTTC,CASTFGQNYGYNF
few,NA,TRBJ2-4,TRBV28,TGTGCCAGCGGGAGGCCCCTGGGGGGAGCCAAAAACATTCAGTACTTC,CASGRPLGGAKNIQYF
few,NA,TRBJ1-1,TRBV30,TGTGCCTGGAGGGGACAGAACACTGAAGCTTTCTTT,CAWRGQNTEAFF
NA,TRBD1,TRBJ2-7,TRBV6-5,TGTGCCAGCAGTTACTCCCGGACAGGGCGGGGCGAGCAGTACTTC,CASSYSRTGRGEQYF
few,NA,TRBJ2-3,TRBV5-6,TGTGCCAGCAGCCGTGGCCTCGATACGCAGTATTTT,CASSRGLDTQYF
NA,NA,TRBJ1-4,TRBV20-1,TGCAGTGCTAGAGATGAGAGGGGGACTAATGAAAAACTGTTTTTT,CSARDERGTNEKLFF
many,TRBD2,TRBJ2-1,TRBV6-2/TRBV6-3,TGTGCCAGCACCCACTATTCGGGGACTAGCGGGAGGAATGAGCAGTTCTTC,CASTHYSGTSGRNEQFF
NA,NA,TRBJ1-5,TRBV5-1,TGCGCCAGCAGCTTGGACGGCGGGAATCAGCCCCAGCATTTT,CASSLDGGNQPQHF
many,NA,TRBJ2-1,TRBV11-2,TGTGCCAGCAGCTTTGGGGGGAATGAGCAGTTCTTC,CASSFGGNEQFF
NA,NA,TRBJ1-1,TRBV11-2,TGTGCCAGCAGCCCGACAAGGATGAACACTGAAGCTTTCTTC,CASSPTRMNTEAFF
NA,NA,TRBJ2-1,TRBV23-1,TGCGACAGCAGTCGCCTAAGAAATAGAGGACCCTACAATGAGCAGTTCTTC,CDSSRLRNRGPYNEQFF
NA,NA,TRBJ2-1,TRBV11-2,TGTGCCAGCAGCCAACTGGGATACAACGACCAGTTCTTC,CASSQLGYNDQFF
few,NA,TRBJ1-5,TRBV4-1,TGCGCCAGCAGCTCATTAAATACAGGCAATCAGCCCCAGCATTTT,CASSSLNTGNQPQHF
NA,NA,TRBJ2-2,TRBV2,TGTACCAGCAAGGCGGCTCCTCCCGGGGAGCTGTTTTTT,CTSKAAPPGELFF
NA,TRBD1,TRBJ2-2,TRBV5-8,TGTGCCAGCCTGGGACAGGTAGCGAACACCGGGGAGCTGTTTTTT,CASLGQVANTGELFF